The 7 T cell receptor beta chains below all came from one sample that was sequenced in a study of graft-versus-host responses after intestinal transplantation. Measured with immunoSEQ multiplex PCR; TCRdb has only the in-frame clones, and not every one. Of fewer than 150,000 clones listed, roughly nine tenths are singletons. No antigen has been assigned to these receptors. The starting material was unstimulated CD4+ T cells sorted from spleen or lymph node cells, obtained before intestinal transplant. These receptors all stem from a human donor who received an intestinal transplant.

This rearrangement joins TRBV15 to TRBJ1-2; the D is unclear. Germline CDR1 LNHNV, CDR2 YYDKDF (reference sequence). The CDR3 runs to 15 residues. The V end was cut by 0 bases, the J end by 7 bases, with 15 bases between. The DNA of the CDR3 is TGTGCCACCAGCAGAGATCCTAGAGGAGGGTTTGGCTACACCTTC. It codes for CATSRDPRGGFGYTF.

The rearrangement uses TRBV18 and TRBJ1-1; D may be TRBD1 (5 bases). Germline V gene sequence: CDR1 KGHSH, CDR2 LQKENI. CDR3 length: 19 amino acids. Trimming cost V 3 bases and J 4 bases, with 27 bases left between them. The CDR3 nucleotides read TGTGCCAGCTCACCTCACCAGGTAGAACACTTAGGGGTCGGCACTGAAGCTTTCTTT. This codes for CASSPHQVEHLGVGTEAFF.

The chain has TRBV29-1 and TRBJ2-3; D is uncertain. Germline CDR1 is SQVTM and CDR2 is ANQGSEA. Trimming pared 4 bases from V and 1 base from J, leaving 9 bases between. There are 13 residues in the CDR3. CDR3 amino acids: CSVAHRGTDTQYF. As DNA, the CDR3 is TGCAGCGTTGCTCATCGTGGCACAGATACGCAGTATTTT.

The chain combines TRBV21-1 with TRBJ1-4. TRBV21-1 is given as a pseudogene. The CDR3 totals 16 residues. For the CDR3, the DNA is TGTGCCAGCAGCAAAGAGCTCTCGAGACGGAAGGAAAAACTGTTTTTT. Its translation is CASSKELSRRKEKLFF.

The chain couples TRBV5-4 to TRBJ1-6; no reliable D call. The V gene's germline CDR1 is SGHNT and CDR2 YYREEE (reference sequence). This CDR3 spans 14 amino acids. The V and J ends lost 3 bases and 5 bases respectively, with 9 bases between them. For the CDR3, the DNA is TGTGCCAGCAGCTATAATAGGAATAATTCACCCCTCCACTTT. Translated, it gives CASSYNRNNSPLHF.

This chain joins TRBV5-8 and TRBJ2-2; D may match TRBD1 or TRBD2 (5 bases each). Trimming shortened V by 7 bases and J by 5 bases, and 18 bases separated the two germline ends. The CDR3 is 15 residues long. Germline values: CDR1 SGHTS, CDR2 YDEGEE. The CDR3 DNA sequence: TGTGCCAGCTACCGGGACCCCTCTTTTACCGGGGAGCTGTTTTTT. It encodes CASYRDPSFTGELFF.

The chain links TRBV13 to TRBJ2-3, with 8 bases fitting TRBD2. The junction had 5 bases not matched to a gene; V was cut back by 5 bases and J by 4 bases. CDR3 length: 14 residues. CDR1 PRHDT and CDR2 FYEKMQ come from the germline V gene (reference sequence). The CDR3 DNA is TGTGCCAGCAGCCGGGGGGGGGCGCCAGATACGCAGTATTTT. This codes for CASSRGGAPDTQYF.